Included here is one T cell receptor (beta chain) sequence, with context. This clonotype was recorded a few times. Its cognate antigen has yet to be identified. No base quality information exists; no much larger clone differs at one position. The sequencing machine was an Illumina MiSeq. The raw public reads went through TCRdb reprocessing: fastp at Q25, MiXCR clone calling, in-frame beta chains kept. Rows merge per CDR3 protein into single entries with the most common DNA and genes. This sample gives under 1,000 distinct CDR3 sequences in total; 6% to 7.5% of them show up just once. The ten most abundant clones make up 12% to 15% of the sample. The data were obtained in a study. The CDR3, from cysteine to phenylalanine, totals 14 residues. Here the CDR3 DNA is all that survives: 42 bases in frame from base 1. Via the germline V gene (reference sequence), CDR1 is SGHKS and CDR2 YYEKEE. Trimmed from V: 4 bases; trimmed from J: 8 bases; junction bases lacking a gene match: 9.

Sequencing was done on a sample of CD4+ T cells from synovial fluid. This clonotype originated in a human donor with rheumatoid arthritis. The V and J segments used are TRBV5-5 and TRBJ1-2; TRBD1 lines up with 9 middle nucleotides. The CDR3: CASSATTGGGGYTF. The DNA is as follows: TGTGCCAGCAGCGCGACAACAGGGGGCGGCGGCTACACCTTC. The variable domain in full, with residues beyond the CDR3 obtained from the reference TRBV5-5 and TRBJ1-2 genes, is DAGVTQSPTHLIKTRGQQVTLRCSPISGHKSVSWYQQVLGQGPQFIFQYYEKEERGRGNFPDRFSARQFPNYSSELNVNALLLGDSALYLCASSATTGGGGYTFGSGTRLTVV.